This T cell receptor (beta chain) appears in the sequencing data of a study of blood T cell repertoires in COVID-19. Method: immunoSEQ multiplex PCR; TCRdb's copy keeps in-frame clones and lacks some. The table shows around 100,000 clones, with around 85% occurring only once. V shed 5 bases and J shed 0 bases, with 16 bases lying between them. The germline CDR1 and CDR2 sequences are LNHDA and SQIVND (reference sequence). The CDR3 is 16 amino acids. Symptom resolution, clearance, or two negative PCRs marked donors in Cohort 3 as recovered. V and J are TRBV19 and TRBJ1-1; D might be TRBD1 (6 bases). The sequenced sample was PBMCs or T cells enriched from blood (not recorded which). The clonotype was recovered from a woman aged 45-65 years who had recovered from COVID-19. The CDR3 sequence is CASSPLGHPMNTEAFF. CDR3 bases: TGTGCCAGTAGTCCCTTGGGACACCCCATGAACACTGAAGCTTTCTTT.